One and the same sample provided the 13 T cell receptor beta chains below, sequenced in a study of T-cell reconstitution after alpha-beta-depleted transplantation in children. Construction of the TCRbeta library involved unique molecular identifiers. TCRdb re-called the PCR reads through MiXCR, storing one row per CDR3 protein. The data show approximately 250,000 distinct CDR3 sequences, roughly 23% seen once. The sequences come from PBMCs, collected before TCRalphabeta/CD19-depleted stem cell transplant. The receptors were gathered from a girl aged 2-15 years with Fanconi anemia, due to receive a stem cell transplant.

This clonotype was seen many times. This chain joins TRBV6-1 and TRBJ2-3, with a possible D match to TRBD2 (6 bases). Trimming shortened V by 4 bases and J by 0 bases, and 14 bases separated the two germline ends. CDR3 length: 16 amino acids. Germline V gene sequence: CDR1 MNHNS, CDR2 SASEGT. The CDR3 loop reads CASSGLAVVSTDTQYF. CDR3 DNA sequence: TGTGCCAGCAGTGGATTAGCGGTCGTTAGCACAGATACGCAGTATTTT.

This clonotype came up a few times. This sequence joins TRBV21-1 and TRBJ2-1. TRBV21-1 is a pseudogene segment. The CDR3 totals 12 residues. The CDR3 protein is CASSNEERRQFF. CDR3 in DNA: TGTGCCAGCAGCAACGAAGAGAGGCGGCAGTTCTTC.

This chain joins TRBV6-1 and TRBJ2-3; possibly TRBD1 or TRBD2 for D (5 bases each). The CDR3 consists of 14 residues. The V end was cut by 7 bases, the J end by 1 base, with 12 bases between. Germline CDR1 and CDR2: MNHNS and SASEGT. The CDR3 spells CASIREYGTDTQYF. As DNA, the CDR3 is TGTGCCAGCATCAGGGAGTATGGCACAGATACGCAGTATTTT.

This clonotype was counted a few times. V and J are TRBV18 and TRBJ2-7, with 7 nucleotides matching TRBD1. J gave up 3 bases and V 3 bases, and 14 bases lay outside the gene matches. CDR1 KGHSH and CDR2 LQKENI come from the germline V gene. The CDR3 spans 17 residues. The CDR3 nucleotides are TGTGCCAGCTCACCCGGGACAGCGAAGGGTGGGCACTACGAGCAGTACTTC. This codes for CASSPGTAKGGHYEQYF.

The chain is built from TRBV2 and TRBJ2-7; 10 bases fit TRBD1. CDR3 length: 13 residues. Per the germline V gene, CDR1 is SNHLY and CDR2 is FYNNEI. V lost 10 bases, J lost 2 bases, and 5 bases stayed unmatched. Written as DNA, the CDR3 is TGTGCCAACACGGACAGGGGGACCTACGAGCAGTACTTC. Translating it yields CANTDRGTYEQYF.

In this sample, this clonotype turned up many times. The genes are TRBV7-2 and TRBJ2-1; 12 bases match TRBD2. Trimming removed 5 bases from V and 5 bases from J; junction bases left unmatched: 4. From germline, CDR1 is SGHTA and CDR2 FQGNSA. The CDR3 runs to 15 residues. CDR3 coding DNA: TGTGCCAGCAGCACCGGGACTAGCGGGCACAATGAGCAGTTCTTC. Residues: CASSTGTSGHNEQFF.

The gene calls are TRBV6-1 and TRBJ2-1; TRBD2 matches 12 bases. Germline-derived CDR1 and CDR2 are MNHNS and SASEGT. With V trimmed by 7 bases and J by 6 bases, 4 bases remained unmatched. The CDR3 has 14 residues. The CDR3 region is CASILAGGANEQFF. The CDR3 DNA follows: TGTGCCAGCATCCTAGCGGGGGGGGCCAATGAGCAGTTCTTC.

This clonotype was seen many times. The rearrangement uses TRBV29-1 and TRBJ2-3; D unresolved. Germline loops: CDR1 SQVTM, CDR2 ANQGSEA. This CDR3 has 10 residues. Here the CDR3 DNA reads TGCAGTGTTCTCACAGATACGCAGTATTTT. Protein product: CSVLTDTQYF.

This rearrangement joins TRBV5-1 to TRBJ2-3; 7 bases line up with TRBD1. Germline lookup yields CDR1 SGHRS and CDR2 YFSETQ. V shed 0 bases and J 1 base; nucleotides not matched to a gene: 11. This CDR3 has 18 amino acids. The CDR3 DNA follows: TGCGCCAGCAGCTTGGATCACGACAGGGAATGGGGCACAGATACGCAGTATTTT. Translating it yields CASSLDHDREWGTDTQYF.

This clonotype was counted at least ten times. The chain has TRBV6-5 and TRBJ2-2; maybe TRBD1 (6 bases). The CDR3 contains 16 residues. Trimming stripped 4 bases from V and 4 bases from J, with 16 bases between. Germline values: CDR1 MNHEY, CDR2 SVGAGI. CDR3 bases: TGTGCCAGCAGTTTGTACAGGGCCTCTATCACCGGGGAGCTGTTTTTT. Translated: CASSLYRASITGELFF.

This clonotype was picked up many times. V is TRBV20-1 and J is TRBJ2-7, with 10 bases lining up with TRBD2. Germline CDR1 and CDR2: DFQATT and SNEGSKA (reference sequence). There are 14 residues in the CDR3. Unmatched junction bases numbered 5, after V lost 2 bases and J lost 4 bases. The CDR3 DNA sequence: TGCAGTGCTAGAAGGGCTAGCGGGAGTTACGAGCAGTACTTC. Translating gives CSARRASGSYEQYF.

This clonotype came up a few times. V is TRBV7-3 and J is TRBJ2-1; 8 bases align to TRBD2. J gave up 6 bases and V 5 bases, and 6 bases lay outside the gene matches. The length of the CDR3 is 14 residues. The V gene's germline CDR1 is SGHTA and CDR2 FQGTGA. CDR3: CASSPPGLVNEQFF. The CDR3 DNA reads TGTGCCAGCAGCCCCCCGGGACTAGTCAATGAGCAGTTCTTC.

CDR3 DNA: TGCGCCAGCAAGGAAGTATACGAGCAGTACTTC. It is translated as CASKEVYEQYF. The V call is TRBV5-1, the J call TRBJ2-7, with D unresolved. The CDR3 totals 11 residues. Per germline, CDR1 SGHRS and CDR2 YFSETQ. Trimming pared 6 bases from V and 4 bases from J, leaving 8 bases between.